There are many counts of the clone carrying this TCR beta chain. The time point is: newly diagnosed GD, antithyroid drugs for less than 3 months. The TCR library was made from RNA that had been extracted from PBMCs in TRIzol. This specimen belongs to a study of regulatory T cells in long-lasting Graves disease. Relying on iRepertoire HTBI primers and Arm-PCR of CDR3 regions, the team built TCR beta libraries. TCRdb re-called the multiplex PCR reads through MiXCR, storing one row per CDR3 protein. Altogether some 490,000 distinct CDR3 sequences are present, around 11% being singletons, with the ten largest covering roughly 9.3%. Trimming took off 0 bases at V and 5 bases at J, with 14 bases between the two ends. The germline V gene has CDR1 LGHNT and CDR2 FRNRAP. The CDR3 totals 15 residues. These data are also associated with another study on T cells in Graves' hyperthyroidism and ophthalmopathy.

The source was peripheral blood mononuclear cells (PBMCs), collected at new diagnosis, from a patient treated with antithyroid drugs. The rearrangement joins TRBV12-5 to TRBJ2-7; unclear D gene. The TCR comes from a woman aged 25 to 39 with Graves disease. The CDR3 region has the DNA TGTGCTAGTGGTTTGGTCGTTGGGCTGAGAGACGAGCAGTACTTC. Translated: CASGLVVGLRDEQYF.